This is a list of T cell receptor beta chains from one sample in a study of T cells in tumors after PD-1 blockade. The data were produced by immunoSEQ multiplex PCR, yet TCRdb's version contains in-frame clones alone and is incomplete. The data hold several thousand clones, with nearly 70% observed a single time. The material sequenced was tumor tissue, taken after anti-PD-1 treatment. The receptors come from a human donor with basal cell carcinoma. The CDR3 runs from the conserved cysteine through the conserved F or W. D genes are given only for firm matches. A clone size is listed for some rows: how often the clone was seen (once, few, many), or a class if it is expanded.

DNA: TGTGCCGGAGGGACTTGGGATGAGCAGTTCTTC
CDR3: CAGGTWDEQFF
D: .
length: 11
J: TRBJ2-1
size: few
V: TRBV7-9

DNA: TGTGCCACCAGCAGAACCAGGGGTGAAAAACTGTTTTTT
CDR3: CATSRTRGEKLFF
D: .
length: 13
J: TRBJ1-4
size: .
V: TRBV15

DNA: TGTGCCAGCAGCTTAGAAACTAAGATCGCGAAAGAGACCCAGTACTTC
CDR3: CASSLETKIAKETQYF
D: .
length: 16
J: TRBJ2-5
size: .
V: TRBV11-3

DNA: TGCACTTTAGGGGGACACACTGAAGCTTTCTTT
CDR3: CTLGGHTEAFF
D: .
length: 11
J: TRBJ1-1
size: medium-sized
V: TRBV20-1

DNA: TGTGCCAGCAGTGAGTGGGACACAAACGAGCAGTACTTC
CDR3: CASSEWDTNEQYF
D: .
length: 13
J: TRBJ2-7
size: .
V: TRBV6-1

DNA: TGTGCCAGCAGTCGTAATAGTGGGGATGAGCAGTTCTTC
CDR3: CASSRNSGDEQFF
D: .
length: 13
J: TRBJ2-1
size: .
V: TRBV6-6

DNA: TGTGCCAGCAGTGAAGAGGGGGGAGGTTATTCTGGAAACACCATATATTTT
CDR3: CASSEEGGGYSGNTIYF
D: .
length: 17
J: TRBJ1-3
size: .
V: TRBV2

DNA: TGTGCCAGCAGTGAAGGGGTCAGGGGGTACGAGCAGTACTTC
CDR3: CASSEGVRGYEQYF
D: TRBD1
length: 14
J: TRBJ2-7
size: .
V: TRBV2

DNA: TGTGCCACCAGCAGGACGAAACAGGGGGCGCGGGGCTACACCTTC
CDR3: CATSRTKQGARGYTF
D: TRBD1
length: 15
J: TRBJ1-2
size: .
V: TRBV15

DNA: TGCGCCAGCAGCTTGGCCGGAGACAGGGGAAGGCCCTACGAGCAGTACTTC
CDR3: CASSLAGDRGRPYEQYF
D: TRBD1
length: 17
J: TRBJ2-7
size: once
V: TRBV5-1

DNA: TGTGCCATCAGTGAGCCCGGGGGCACAGATACGCAGTATTTT
CDR3: CAISEPGGTDTQYF
D: .
length: 14
J: TRBJ2-3
size: once
V: TRBV10-3

DNA: TGTGCCAGCAGCTTCACAGGGGGGGCGAGGAATGAGCAGTTCTTC
CDR3: CASSFTGGARNEQFF
D: .
length: 15
J: TRBJ2-1
size: .
V: TRBV7-3

DNA: TGTGCCAGCAGCGTAGTGGGGACTAGCGGGAGAGGGGAGCAGTTCTTC
CDR3: CASSVVGTSGRGEQFF
D: TRBD2
length: 16
J: TRBJ2-1
size: .
V: TRBV9

DNA: TGTGCCAGCAGCTGGTTAGCGGGAGGGAATTACGAGCAGTACTTC
CDR3: CASSWLAGGNYEQYF
D: TRBD2
length: 15
J: TRBJ2-7
size: .
V: TRBV7-3

DNA: TGCAGTGCGTGGGGGGCAGATACGCAGTATTTT
CDR3: CSAWGADTQYF
D: .
length: 11
J: TRBJ2-3
size: once
V: TRBV20-1

DNA: TGTGCCAGCCCCCTAGGCGGGGAGCTGTTTTTT
CDR3: CASPLGGELFF
D: .
length: 11
J: TRBJ2-2
size: .
V: TRBV7-9

DNA: TGTGCCAGCAGCTTAAAGCGGGCAGCGAACACCGGGGAGCTGTTTTTT
CDR3: CASSLKRAANTGELFF
D: .
length: 16
J: TRBJ2-2
size: .
V: TRBV7-3

DNA: TGTGCTAGTGGTCAACGCACAGATACGCAGTATTTT
CDR3: CASGQRTDTQYF
D: .
length: 12
J: TRBJ2-3
size: .
V: TRBV12-5

DNA: TGTGCCAGCAGTTTGAGAACTAGCGGAACCTACAATGAGCAGTTCTTC
CDR3: CASSLRTSGTYNEQFF
D: TRBD2
length: 16
J: TRBJ2-1
size: .
V: TRBV28

DNA: TGTGCCAGCAGCTTAGTGAGAGGCAGGGGGCAGAGCGAGCAGTACTTC
CDR3: CASSLVRGRGQSEQYF
D: TRBD1
length: 16
J: TRBJ2-7
size: few
V: TRBV7-2

DNA: TGTGCCTGGAGTGAGTCGGGGTCCACTGAAGCTTTCTTT
CDR3: CAWSESGSTEAFF
D: .
length: 13
J: TRBJ1-1
size: few
V: TRBV30

DNA: TGTGCCTGGAGAGCGGTCCGAAGATCACCCCTCCACTTT
CDR3: CAWRAVRRSPLHF
D: .
length: 13
J: TRBJ1-6
size: few
V: TRBV30

DNA: TGTGCCAGCAGCTCGCCCATCACAGGGGCCCAGAGAGATACGCAGTATTTT
CDR3: CASSSPITGAQRDTQYF
D: TRBD1
length: 17
J: TRBJ2-3
size: .
V: TRBV7-9

DNA: TGTGCCAGTAGTATAGATCCGGAGGATGAAGCTTTCTTT
CDR3: CASSIDPEDEAFF
D: .
length: 13
J: TRBJ1-1
size: few
V: TRBV19

DNA: TGCAGCGTCGCCGGGTCCTATAACCTGGGCACAGATACGCAGTATTTT
CDR3: CSVAGSYNLGTDTQYF
D: .
length: 16
J: TRBJ2-3
size: once
V: TRBV29-1

DNA: TGTGCCAGCAGCCAATACCTTCAGGGGGCTAGTGGCGAGCAGTACTTC
CDR3: CASSQYLQGASGEQYF
D: TRBD1
length: 16
J: TRBJ2-7
size: .
V: TRBV3-1/TRBV3-2

DNA: TGTGCCAGCAGTTTGACCAGGGACAGGCCTTACGAGCAGTACTTC
CDR3: CASSLTRDRPYEQYF
D: TRBD1
length: 15
J: TRBJ2-7
size: .
V: TRBV28

DNA: TGTGCCAGCAGCACAGACAGTCCCAACACCGGGGAGCTGTTTTTT
CDR3: CASSTDSPNTGELFF
D: .
length: 15
J: TRBJ2-2
size: .
V: TRBV5-4

DNA: TGTGCCAGCAGGGTTTCCGACCAGGCGAGTGAAAAACTGTTTTTT
CDR3: CASRVSDQASEKLFF
D: .
length: 15
J: TRBJ1-4
size: few
V: TRBV2

DNA: TGCGCCAGCAGCGTACTATCCGGGACAGATGGCTACACCTTC
CDR3: CASSVLSGTDGYTF
D: TRBD1
length: 14
J: TRBJ1-2
size: .
V: TRBV5-1

DNA: TGTGCCAGCAGTTTAGAGGGCCGCTCACCCCTCCACTTT
CDR3: CASSLEGRSPLHF
D: .
length: 13
J: TRBJ1-6
size: .
V: TRBV12-3/TRBV12-4

DNA: TGTGCCAGCAGTCCAGGGTGGGTCTACGAGCAGTACTTC
CDR3: CASSPGWVYEQYF
D: .
length: 13
J: TRBJ2-7
size: few
V: TRBV6-2/TRBV6-3

DNA: TGTGCCAGCAGCCAAGCCCGGAGCTCTGGAAACACCATATATTTT
CDR3: CASSQARSSGNTIYF
D: .
length: 15
J: TRBJ1-3
size: .
V: TRBV3-1/TRBV3-2

DNA: TGTGCCAGCAGTTCCACAGGGGTTTCGGCTTTCTTT
CDR3: CASSSTGVSAFF
D: TRBD1
length: 12
J: TRBJ1-1
size: once
V: TRBV7-9

DNA: TGTGCCAGCAGCTTGGATGGCAGACCCACTAAGAACACTGAAGCTTTCTTT
CDR3: CASSLDGRPTKNTEAFF
D: .
length: 17
J: TRBJ1-1
size: few
V: TRBV5-4

DNA: TGCGCCAGCAGCTTGGGCGGATACAATGAGCAGTTCTTC
CDR3: CASSLGGYNEQFF
D: .
length: 13
J: TRBJ2-1
size: .
V: TRBV5-1

DNA: TGCGCCAGCAGTGAACAACCCGGGACTAGCGGGAGTACCGGGGAGCTGTTTTTT
CDR3: CASSEQPGTSGSTGELFF
D: TRBD2
length: 18
J: TRBJ2-2
size: .
V: TRBV10-2

DNA: TGTGCCAGCAGCATCCGACTAGCGGGAGTCAATGAGCAGTTCTTC
CDR3: CASSIRLAGVNEQFF
D: TRBD2
length: 15
J: TRBJ2-1
size: .
V: TRBV27

DNA: TGCGCCAGCAGCTTACACCAAGAGACCCAGTACTTC
CDR3: CASSLHQETQYF
D: .
length: 12
J: TRBJ2-5
size: .
V: TRBV5-1

DNA: TGTGCCAGCAGTATCGGACTAGCGGGGGGAACCTGGGCGCGTGATACGCAGTATTTT
CDR3: CASSIGLAGGTWARDTQYF
D: TRBD2
length: 19
J: TRBJ2-3
size: few
V: TRBV27

DNA: TGTGCCAGCAGCTCCCCGCCCGGGACAGCCTCCTACGAGCAGTACTTC
CDR3: CASSSPPGTASYEQYF
D: TRBD1
length: 16
J: TRBJ2-7
size: .
V: TRBV7-6

DNA: TGCGCCAGCAGCTTGGTTGATACGCAGTATTTT
CDR3: CASSLVDTQYF
D: .
length: 11
J: TRBJ2-3
size: .
V: TRBV5-1

DNA: TGCGCCAGCAGCCATGCAGGGGAACTTATCAATGGCTACACCTTC
CDR3: CASSHAGELINGYTF
D: .
length: 15
J: TRBJ1-2
size: medium-sized
V: TRBV4-1

DNA: TGTGCCAGCGTAAAACAGACCTCCTATAATTCACCCCTCCACTTT
CDR3: CASVKQTSYNSPLHF
D: .
length: 15
J: TRBJ1-6
size: .
V: TRBV2

DNA: TGTGCCAGCAGCCCGACAGGGTCTGGCTATGGCTACACCTTC
CDR3: CASSPTGSGYGYTF
D: TRBD1
length: 14
J: TRBJ1-2
size: .
V: TRBV6-5

DNA: TGCGCCAGCAGAAAGGACAGGGGGACACCCGGCTACACCTTC
CDR3: CASRKDRGTPGYTF
D: TRBD1
length: 14
J: TRBJ1-2
size: .
V: TRBV5-1

DNA: TGTGCCAGCAGCTTAGCTCCCCGCCTCGGGGGCGATACGCAGTATTTT
CDR3: CASSLAPRLGGDTQYF
D: .
length: 16
J: TRBJ2-3
size: .
V: TRBV7-3

DNA: TGCGCCAGCAGCCAAGATCTAGAGAACACTGAAGCTTTCTTT
CDR3: CASSQDLENTEAFF
D: .
length: 14
J: TRBJ1-1
size: .
V: TRBV4-3

DNA: TGTGCCACCCAGGCTAGCGGGGCAGGGGGTGAGCAGTTCTTC
CDR3: CATQASGAGGEQFF
D: TRBD2
length: 14
J: TRBJ2-1
size: .
V: TRBV10-3

DNA: TGTGCCACCAGCGACGAAGAGGGTTATGGCTACACCTTC
CDR3: CATSDEEGYGYTF
D: .
length: 13
J: TRBJ1-2
size: .
V: TRBV15

DNA: TGTGCCAGCAGCAAAGATGGGGGCTCAGGATCCTACGAGCAGTACTTC
CDR3: CASSKDGGSGSYEQYF
D: .
length: 16
J: TRBJ2-7
size: medium-sized
V: TRBV21-1

DNA: TGTGCCAGCAGGAGAACTAGCGCAGAGACCCAGTACTTC
CDR3: CASRRTSAETQYF
D: TRBD2
length: 13
J: TRBJ2-5
size: .
V: TRBV6-5